This entry lists 24 T cell receptor beta chains sequenced from one sample in a study of shared clonotypes between healthy human individuals. Only in-frame clones appear in the TCRdb table, and some are missing; sequencing was by immunoSEQ multiplex PCR. The sample has 550,000 to 700,000 clones; roughly 73% are singletons. Sequenced sample: memory CD4+ T cells sorted from blood. As for subset: CD45RA-negative fraction. All receptors derive from a woman aged 25 to 39 in good health.

The chain joins TRBV25-1 to TRBJ2-7; perhaps TRBD2 as D (5 bases). The CDR3 totals 12 residues. Germline V gives CDR1 MGHDK, CDR2 SYGVNS. The V end was cut by 1 base, the J end by 4 bases, with 5 bases between. This CDR3 reads CASSEWEYEQYF. The CDR3 coding sequence is TGTGCCAGCAGTGAATGGGAGTACGAGCAGTACTTC.

The chain combines TRBV7-8 with TRBJ1-1, with unresolved D. V shed 1 base and J shed 0 bases, with 15 bases lying between them. Germline V CDR1 and CDR2: SGHVS, FQNEAQ. This CDR3 is 17 amino acids long. The CDR3 nucleotides are TGTGCCAGCAGCTTAGGGCGGTTGGGCGGCATGAACACTGAAGCTTTCTTT. It encodes CASSLGRLGGMNTEAFF.

V gene TRBV7-9 combines with J gene TRBJ2-7; no clear D. CDR3 length: 11 amino acids. V was shortened by 7 bases and J by 7 bases, with 11 bases between the two germline ends. Germline CDR1 and CDR2: SEHNR and FQNEAQ (reference sequence). The CDR3 bases are TGTGCCAGCACTGGGGTACGAGAGCAGTACTTC. Protein product: CASTGVREQYF.

The chain uses TRBV5-1 and TRBJ2-3; perhaps TRBD2 as D (7 bases). Looked up from germline, CDR1 is SGHRS and CDR2 is YFSETQ. V was cut by 1 base and J by 5 bases, with 17 bases left in between. The CDR3 extends over 16 amino acids. In DNA, the CDR3 is TGCGCCAGCAGCTTGCTAATTCGGGGGGCCGGAGATACGCAGTATTTT. Translated, it gives CASSLLIRGAGDTQYF.

V is TRBV4-2 and J is TRBJ1-4; TRBD1 is a possible D gene (5 bases). This CDR3 has 15 residues. Trimming took 2 bases from V and 2 from J, leaving 9 bases between them. The germline V gene encodes CDR1 LGHNA and CDR2 YNFKEQ. CDR3 nucleotides: TGTGCCAGCAGCCAATGGGGGGGTACTAATGAAAAACTGTTTTTT. As protein: CASSQWGGTNEKLFF.

The rearrangement uses TRBV7-2 and TRBJ2-3, with TRBD2 as a possible D gene (5 bases). The CDR3 has 14 amino acids. Germline lookup yields CDR1 SGHTA and CDR2 FQGNSA. V lost 5 bases, J lost 0 bases, and 9 bases lay in between. CDR3 nucleotide sequence: TGTGCCAGCAGCGGTAGGGAGAGCACAGATACGCAGTATTTT. Its translation: CASSGRESTDTQYF. Filled out from reference TRBV7-2 and TRBJ2-3, the complete variable domain reads GAGVSQSPSNKVTEKGKDVELRCDPISGHTALYWYRQSLGQGLEFLIYFQGNSAPDKSGLPSDRFSAERTGGSVSTLTIQRTQQEDSAVYLCASSGRESTDTQYFGPGTRLTVL.

V is TRBV5-1 and J is TRBJ2-4; D is ambiguous. Germline V lookup: CDR1 SGHRS, CDR2 YFSETQ. With 0 bases removed from V and 9 bases from J, the gap between germline ends came to 10 bases. The CDR3 length is 13 residues. The CDR3 sequence is CASSLDPGGIQYF. CDR3 DNA sequence: TGCGCCAGCAGCTTGGACCCGGGCGGCATTCAGTACTTC. The variable domain in full, completed from reference TRBV5-1 and TRBJ2-4, reads KAGVTQTPRYLIKTRGQQVTLSCSPISGHRSVSWYQQTPGQGLQFLFEYFSETQRNKGNFPGRFSGRQFSNSRSEMNVSTLELGDSALYLCASSLDPGGIQYFGAGTRLSVL.

The J gene is TRBJ2-1, the V gene TRBV4-2, with TRBD2 matching 11 bases. Germline V gives CDR1 LGHNA, CDR2 YNFKEQ. V was pared by 8 bases and J by 3 bases, with 3 bases of the junction left unmatched. There are 14 residues in the CDR3. DNA for the CDR3: TGTGCCAGCGGACTAGCGGGTATCTACAATGAGCAGTTCTTC. Translation gives CASGLAGIYNEQFF.

The rearrangement uses TRBV11-2 and TRBJ2-3; D not certain. The germline gives CDR1 SGHAT, CDR2 FQNNGV. CDR3 size: 15 residues. V was cut by 3 bases and J by 0 bases, with 10 bases left in between. CDR3 sequence reads: CASSLFTSSTDTQYF. The DNA of the CDR3 is TGTGCCAGCAGCTTGTTCACATCTAGCACAGATACGCAGTATTTT.

This clone has more than one count but fewer than ten. This rearrangement joins TRBV4-2 to TRBJ2-7, with 10 bases identical to TRBD2. Germline CDR1 is LGHNA and CDR2 is YNFKEQ. J was trimmed by 2 bases and V by 0 bases; bases with no gene match: 10. The CDR3 contains 18 residues. The CDR3 reads CASSQDLGASGRAYEQYF. In DNA, the CDR3 is TGTGCCAGCAGCCAAGATTTAGGGGCGAGCGGGAGGGCCTACGAGCAGTACTTC.

The chain links TRBV27 to TRBJ2-5; weak D call: TRBD2 (5 bases). The J call is in doubt because the DNA end fits TRBJ2-7 better. CDR1 and CDR2 from the germline V gene are MNHEY and SMNVEV (reference sequence). The CDR3 runs to 14 residues. The chain's CDR3 is CASSFAPREYEQYF. The CDR3 DNA reads TGTGCCAGCAGTTTTGCGCCAAGGGAGTACGAGCAGTACTTC.

This clone was counted a few times. The gene calls are TRBV6-5 and TRBJ2-1; no reliable D call. CDR3 length equals 13 residues. Germline assignment: CDR1 MNHEY and CDR2 SVGAGI. V was trimmed by 5 bases and J by 7 bases, leaving 12 bases between them. CDR3 bases: TGTGCCAGCAGTCTCGACGGCAAGAATGAGCAGTTCTTC. As protein: CASSLDGKNEQFF.

Concerning this clone: A much larger clone is a single base away; this may be a read error. Other DNA variants within this sample encode the same CDR3. This chain connects TRBV7-3 to TRBJ1-1, with unresolved D. The CDR3 length is 13 residues. Germline CDR1 is SGHTA and CDR2 is FQGTGA. V was pared by 4 bases and J by 3 bases, with 9 bases between. CDR3 sequence (DNA): TGTGCCAGCAGCTCACAACGGGACACTGAAGCTTTCTTT. Its protein product is CASSSQRDTEAFF.

The chain uses TRBV9 and TRBJ2-3; D may match TRBD1 or TRBD2 (6 bases each). The V end was cut by 0 bases, the J end by 4 bases, with 18 bases between. This CDR3 is 17 amino acids long. Germline V gene data show CDR1 as SGDLS and CDR2 as YYNGEE. The CDR3 region has the DNA TGTGCCAGCAGCGTAGCTAGTAGCGGACGGGGGCCAGATACGCAGTATTTT. It encodes CASSVASSGRGPDTQYF.

The chain recombines TRBV20-1 with TRBJ1-2; no clear D gene. V was cut by 4 bases and J by 4 bases, with 4 bases left in between. In germline, CDR1 is DFQATT, CDR2 SNEGSKA (reference sequence). CDR3 length: 10 amino acids. CDR3 protein: CSAKGYGYTF. Here the CDR3 DNA reads TGCAGTGCTAAGGGCTATGGCTACACCTTC.

J is TRBJ2-3 and V is TRBV28; 7 positions match TRBD1. Germline V gene lookup returns CDR1 MDHEN and CDR2 SYDVKM. The V segment lost 7 bases and the J segment 4 bases; nucleotides outside the gene matches: 2. The CDR3 contains 12 residues. The CDR3 reads CASMTGPDTQYF. CDR3 sequence (DNA): TGTGCCAGCATGACAGGGCCAGATACGCAGTATTTT. The complete variable domain, with remaining parts taken from reference TRBV28 and TRBJ2-3, reads DVKVTQSSRYLVKRTGEKVFLECVQDMDHENMFWYRQDPGLGLRLIYFSYDVKMKEKGDIPEGYSVSREKKERFSLILESASTNQTSMYLCASMTGPDTQYFGPGTRLTVL.

The chain links TRBV11-1 to TRBJ1-2; 7 bases align to TRBD1. Trimming at V came to 5 bases and at J to 0 bases, leaving 6 bases not matched to a gene. Germline CDR1 and CDR2: SGHAT and FQDESV (reference sequence). There are 15 residues in the CDR3. CDR3 sequence reads: CASSNRDRANYGYTF. CDR3 in DNA: TGTGCCAGCAGCAACCGGGACAGAGCTAACTATGGCTACACCTTC.

The chain joins TRBV28 to TRBJ1-4; possibly TRBD1 for D (5 bases). The CDR3 is 15 amino acids. Trimming stripped 4 bases from V and 8 bases from J, with 17 bases between. Germline assignment: CDR1 MDHEN and CDR2 SYDVKM. CDR3 bases: TGTGCCAGCAGTTACTCCGGGACCTCGACCGAAAAACTGTTTTTT. It is translated as CASSYSGTSTEKLFF.

The chain recombines TRBV5-1 with TRBJ2-1, with D tentatively TRBD1 or TRBD2 (5 bases each). In germline, CDR1 is SGHRS, CDR2 YFSETQ. V dropped 7 bases and J dropped 7 bases, with 21 bases sitting between them. CDR3 length equals 15 residues. The CDR3 is CASGRGDRDRNEQFF. Here the CDR3 DNA reads TGCGCCAGCGGCCGAGGGGATCGTGATCGTAATGAGCAGTTCTTC.

The chain couples TRBV28 to TRBJ2-1; D may match TRBD1 or TRBD2 (5 bases each). Deletions cut 5 bases from V and 9 bases from J, with 20 bases between. This CDR3 contains 15 residues. Per germline, CDR1 MDHEN and CDR2 SYDVKM. The CDR3 bases are TGTGCCAGCAGTCCGCAACGGGGCCTGCTCAGTGAGCAGTTCTTC. Translation gives CASSPQRGLLSEQFF.

The chain joins TRBV27 to TRBJ2-5; 11 bases are a match to TRBD2. Germline CDR1 is MNHEY and CDR2 is SMNVEV (reference sequence). The J segment lost 2 bases and the V segment lost 6 bases, leaving 8 bases of the junction unmatched. The CDR3 runs 16 residues. In nucleotides, the CDR3 is TGTGCCAGCAGCCTCATTAGCGGGAGGGGGCAAGAGACCCAGTACTTC. It specifies CASSLISGRGQETQYF.

This clone appeared a few times. This chain connects TRBV5-1 to TRBJ2-2; TRBD1 matches at 8 bases. The CDR3 length is 14 residues. Germline assignment: CDR1 SGHRS and CDR2 YFSETQ. Trimming cost V 5 bases and J 6 bases; bases outside gene matches: 6. The CDR3: CASSIQGDSGELFF. The CDR3 DNA follows: TGCGCCAGCAGTATACAGGGGGATTCCGGGGAGCTGTTTTTT.

The J gene is TRBJ1-2, the V gene TRBV11-3, with D perhaps TRBD1 (6 bases). This CDR3 is 12 amino acids long. CDR1 is SGHNT and CDR2 is YENEEA in the germline V gene. Trimming removed 5 bases at V and 5 bases at J, with 9 bases between. CDR3 nucleotides: TGTGCCAGCAGCCGACAGGATTATGGCTACACCTTC. It specifies CASSRQDYGYTF. Supplemented by reference TRBV11-3 and TRBJ1-2, the full variable domain reads EAGVVQSPRYKIIEKKQPVAFWCNPISGHNTLYWYLQNLGQGPELLIRYENEEAVDDSQLPKDRFSAERLKGVDSTLKIQPAELGDSAVYLCASSRQDYGYTFGSGTRLTVV.

This sequence joins TRBV27 and TRBJ2-1, with D unclear. The CDR3 sequence is 15 residues long. CDR1 MNHEY and CDR2 SMNVEV come from the germline V gene (reference sequence). Trimming removed 5 bases at V and 9 bases at J, with 20 bases between. In nucleotides, the CDR3 is TGTGCCAGCAGTCCCCGGGCCTCGATTTTAAGTGAGCAGTTCTTC. Protein sequence: CASSPRASILSEQFF.